This is a list of T cell receptor beta chains from one sample in a study of neurological immune-mediated disorders. TCRdb reanalysed the 5' RACE reads using MiXCR and keeps one entry per CDR3 protein. The sample consists of 20,000 to 30,000 distinct CDR3 sequences, roughly an eighth of them appearing once. Sequencing was done on a sample of PBMCs. The origin of the receptors is a woman aged 60-75 years with HTLV-1-associated myelopathy (HAM/TSP). CDR3s include the opening cysteine and the closing phenylalanine or tryptophan. Fields, in order: clone size, D gene, J gene, V gene, CDR3 protein, CDR3 DNA. A D gene is named only where the DNA matches it firmly. Clone sizes are given selectively: once, few, many, or a class where the clone is expanded.

abundance: many; d_gene: NA; j_gene: TRBJ2-1; v_gene: TRBV12-3/TRBV12-4; CDR3aa: CASSPGSSYNEQFF; CDR3nt: TGTGCCAGCAGCCCCGGGAGCTCCTACAATGAGCAGTTCTTC
abundance: medium-sized; d_gene: NA; j_gene: TRBJ2-3; v_gene: TRBV20-1; CDR3aa: CSARVGDTQYF; CDR3nt: TGCAGTGCTAGAGTCGGAGATACGCAGTATTTT
abundance: many; d_gene: TRBD1; j_gene: TRBJ1-3; v_gene: TRBV4-1; CDR3aa: CASSQQQGANGNTIYF; CDR3nt: TGCGCCAGCAGCCAACAACAGGGGGCTAATGGAAACACCATATATTTT
abundance: many; d_gene: NA; j_gene: TRBJ1-1; v_gene: TRBV11-3; CDR3aa: CASSSYRSPEAFF; CDR3nt: TGTGCCAGCAGCTCCTACAGGTCCCCTGAAGCTTTCTTT
abundance: many; d_gene: NA; j_gene: TRBJ2-7; v_gene: TRBV6-5; CDR3aa: CASSLIRGYPYEQYF; CDR3nt: TGTGCCAGCAGTTTAATACGAGGGTACCCCTACGAGCAGTACTTC
abundance: many; d_gene: NA; j_gene: TRBJ2-7; v_gene: TRBV20-1; CDR3aa: CSAWGTLGEQYF; CDR3nt: TGCAGTGCTTGGGGCACCTTAGGCGAGCAGTACTTC
abundance: NA; d_gene: NA; j_gene: TRBJ2-7; v_gene: TRBV10-1; CDR3aa: CASSRDSPSDEKYF; CDR3nt: TGCGCCAGCAGCCGCGACAGCCCATCGGACGAGAAGTACTTC
abundance: many; d_gene: TRBD2; j_gene: TRBJ2-3; v_gene: TRBV20-1; CDR3aa: CSARPLAGDTDTQYF; CDR3nt: TGCAGTGCTAGGCCTCTAGCGGGAGACACAGATACGCAGTATTTT
abundance: many; d_gene: TRBD2; j_gene: TRBJ2-3; v_gene: TRBV29-1; CDR3aa: CSVEDLSRLAGTDTQYF; CDR3nt: TGCAGCGTTGAAGATTTGTCGCGACTAGCGGGCACAGATACGCAGTATTTT
abundance: NA; d_gene: TRBD1; j_gene: TRBJ1-2; v_gene: TRBV6-5; CDR3aa: CASSYGGQGVNYGYTF; CDR3nt: TGTGCCAGCAGTTACGGGGGACAGGGGGTAAACTATGGCTACACCTTC
abundance: many; d_gene: NA; j_gene: TRBJ1-2; v_gene: TRBV12-3/TRBV12-4; CDR3aa: CASRPGQQFVYGYTF; CDR3nt: TGTGCCAGCAGGCCCGGACAGCAGTTTGTTTATGGCTACACCTTC
abundance: many; d_gene: TRBD2; j_gene: TRBJ2-1; v_gene: TRBV5-5; CDR3aa: CASSILAGRGNEQFF; CDR3nt: TGTGCCAGCAGCATCCTAGCGGGTAGAGGAAATGAGCAGTTCTTC
abundance: many; d_gene: TRBD1; j_gene: TRBJ2-2; v_gene: TRBV4-1; CDR3aa: CASSHTGQGIGELFF; CDR3nt: TGCGCCAGCAGCCATACGGGACAGGGTATAGGGGAGCTGTTTTTT
abundance: NA; d_gene: NA; j_gene: TRBJ1-2; v_gene: TRBV6-5; CDR3aa: CASSYGSGQGNTF; CDR3nt: TGTGCCAGCAGTTACGGGTCGGGGCAGGGCAACACCTTC
abundance: few; d_gene: NA; j_gene: TRBJ1-1; v_gene: TRBV6-6; CDR3aa: CATSRGAVTEAFF; CDR3nt: TGTGCCACCAGTCGGGGGGCAGTCACTGAAGCTTTCTTT